The clone carrying this T cell receptor (beta chain) was seen a single time. Antigen specificity is unknown. A read error may produce the germline difference seen at one junction end. These data belong to a study of blood T cells in healthy people across ages. Study-level findings and limits: Long-lived donors exceeded aged donors in naive CD4+ cells and diversity.

A J-beta primer mix and a sample-barcoded 5' primer were used in a second PCR of roughly 6 to 12 cycles. TCRdb reanalysed the 5' RACE reads using MiXCR and keeps one entry per CDR3 protein. The repertoire includes some 700,000 distinct CDR3 sequences, 22% of them detected once, and about 22% sits in the top ten. Germline-derived CDR1 and CDR2 are LGHNA and YSLEER. This CDR3 contains 15 residues. Isolation yielded PBMCs, at least 7 million per sample, in every case. This receptor was identified in a man aged 70-80 years in good health. Source material: blood. The V call is TRBV4-3, the J call TRBJ1-1; 9 bases line up with TRBD1. The CDR3 region has the DNA TGCGCCGGCAGCCTTGCGGGACAGGGGAACACTGAAGCTTTCTTT. This codes for CAGSLAGQGNTEAFF.